A selection of T cell receptor beta chains follows, all from one sample in a study of monozygotic twins with inflammatory bowel disease. TCRdb reprocessed the 5' RACE reads, keeping one entry per CDR3 protein, no DNA. Its clone listing holds around 150,000 distinct CDR3 sequences. Sequencing used blood. These receptor sequences come from a human donor with ulcerative colitis or Crohn's disease, or a healthy co-twin of an affected twin (not recorded which). The CDR3 runs from the conserved cysteine through the conserved F or W.

v_gene: TRBV20-1; j_gene: TRBJ2-5; CDR3aa: CSARQQGGTGKETQYF
v_gene: TRBV9; j_gene: TRBJ2-1; CDR3aa: CASSATESSYNEQFF
v_gene: TRBV27; j_gene: TRBJ2-7; CDR3aa: CASSFGAGGSYEQYF
v_gene: TRBV7-9; j_gene: TRBJ2-7; CDR3aa: CASSLAGLAGVHEQYF
v_gene: TRBV5-6; j_gene: TRBJ2-1; CDR3aa: CASSLNRLGLGSYNEQFF
v_gene: TRBV12-3/TRBV12-4; j_gene: TRBJ2-5; CDR3aa: CASSFRTAQETQYF
v_gene: TRBV24-1; j_gene: TRBJ2-1; CDR3aa: CATSDLSPYNEQFF
v_gene: TRBV5-1; j_gene: TRBJ1-4; CDR3aa: CASSLVATTTNEKLFF
v_gene: TRBV5-1; j_gene: TRBJ2-1; CDR3aa: CASSLGGRNNEQFF
v_gene: TRBV10-3; j_gene: TRBJ2-7; CDR3aa: CAISGHPDTYEQYF
v_gene: TRBV21-1; j_gene: TRBJ1-2; CDR3aa: CASSKGTGGSYTF
v_gene: TRBV12-3/TRBV12-4; j_gene: TRBJ2-5; CDR3aa: CASRRTESAPSAQYF
v_gene: TRBV6-5; j_gene: TRBJ1-2; CDR3aa: CASSYDRASYGYTF
v_gene: TRBV20-1; j_gene: TRBJ1-6; CDR3aa: CSAPTGLNSPLHF
v_gene: TRBV10-3; j_gene: TRBJ2-1; CDR3aa: CAISDRQKQGPLGPYNEQFF
v_gene: TRBV7-9; j_gene: TRBJ2-7; CDR3aa: CASSKDIRYEQYF
v_gene: TRBV27; j_gene: TRBJ2-5; CDR3aa: CASSLISGRPKTQYF
v_gene: TRBV7-3; j_gene: TRBJ2-5; CDR3aa: CASSLYGTQETQYF
v_gene: TRBV6-1; j_gene: TRBJ2-4; CDR3aa: CASSEAGAGPYIQYF
v_gene: TRBV6-5; j_gene: TRBJ2-3; CDR3aa: CASSHLLAGGSDTQYF
v_gene: TRBV12-3/TRBV12-4; j_gene: TRBJ2-1; CDR3aa: CASSLGLEVAYNEQFF
v_gene: TRBV3-1; j_gene: TRBJ1-6; CDR3aa: CASSEKGGLRNSPLHF
v_gene: TRBV2; j_gene: TRBJ1-4; CDR3aa: CASSEALGLVDIAHNEKLFF
v_gene: TRBV7-2; j_gene: TRBJ2-3; CDR3aa: CASSHRENTQYF
v_gene: TRBV28; j_gene: TRBJ2-1; CDR3aa: CASSFAQFSYNEQFF
v_gene: TRBV7-8; j_gene: TRBJ2-3; CDR3aa: CASSLSRLAGTTDTQYF
v_gene: TRBV6-5; j_gene: TRBJ2-7; CDR3aa: CASSYGGGQGVFYEQYF
v_gene: TRBV24-1; j_gene: TRBJ2-3; CDR3aa: CATSDPFPGQGTDTQYF
v_gene: TRBV5-4; j_gene: TRBJ1-3; CDR3aa: CASSLRGSSLTSGNTIYF
v_gene: TRBV18; j_gene: TRBJ2-7; CDR3aa: CASSYTGGGSSYEQYF
v_gene: TRBV3-1; j_gene: TRBJ1-2; CDR3aa: CASSPTANYGYTF
v_gene: TRBV3-1; j_gene: TRBJ2-7; CDR3aa: CASSEGLYEQYF
v_gene: TRBV7-2; j_gene: TRBJ1-3; CDR3aa: CASSPYKQGLTGNTIYF
v_gene: TRBV12-3/TRBV12-4; j_gene: TRBJ1-5; CDR3aa: CASSLIVTQGQNSNQPQHF
v_gene: TRBV29-1; j_gene: TRBJ2-3; CDR3aa: CSVGPGTGISTDTQYF
v_gene: TRBV6-1; j_gene: TRBJ2-2; CDR3aa: CASVRDLVPGELFF
v_gene: TRBV28; j_gene: TRBJ1-2; CDR3aa: CASSLGGLGYTF
v_gene: TRBV5-1; j_gene: TRBJ2-3; CDR3aa: CASSYYGGPDTQYF
v_gene: TRBV29-1; j_gene: TRBJ1-2; CDR3aa: CSGWGGSVAHGYTF
v_gene: TRBV27; j_gene: TRBJ2-5; CDR3aa: CASSLRREETQYF
v_gene: TRBV24-1; j_gene: TRBJ2-1; CDR3aa: CATSEGGSYNEQFF
v_gene: TRBV5-1; j_gene: TRBJ2-1; CDR3aa: CASSLVSGRNNEQFF
v_gene: TRBV10-2; j_gene: TRBJ2-7; CDR3aa: CASSELSGPYEQYF
v_gene: TRBV18; j_gene: TRBJ1-6; CDR3aa: CASSPATNSPLHF
v_gene: TRBV6-1; j_gene: TRBJ1-3; CDR3aa: CASSLRDNSENTIYF